Sequencing of this TCR beta chain was carried out in a study of beta chain features in type 1 diabetes listed by TCRdb under 2018. The study in broad terms: No differences in mean age, gender distribution, total cell number or subset yield were found between patients and healthy donors. The study compared TCRB repertoires of sorted circulating CD4+ T cell subsets between recently diagnosed type 1 diabetes patients and matched healthy donors. A total of over 95,000,000 sorted cells were examined across all samples, and RNA yield correlated strongly with the number of cells per subset. Whereas all 28 donors provided naive and central memory subsets, regulatory and stem cell-like memory subsets were isolated from just 8 patients and roughly eight healthy donors.

Here is what the overall study found, with its caveats: At VDJ recombination sites, type 1 diabetes patients had fewer insertions and more deleted nucleotides, which implies abnormalities in thymic rearrangement. Naive, central memory and regulatory TCRB repertoires appeared to be more alike among patients than among healthy donors. Because cDNA rather than genomic DNA was sequenced, highly expressing activated cells could have been over-represented, although no difference in activation and CD3 levels was found between groups. Because the HLA sub-analyses included only small numbers of individuals, any influence of HLA type on TCRB rearrangement was left unresolved. Shorter templates might be favored by PCR, yet because patient and control samples were amplified and corrected together, any such skew would affect both groups equally. Type 1 diabetes patients showed a moderate but significant shortening of TCRB CDR3 length in all four CD4+ subsets.

The entire amount of isolated RNA was reverse transcribed using the High Capacity cDNA Reverse Transcription Kit, so the sequenced TCRB transcripts were expressed ones. Deep immunoSEQ sequencing was performed on naive, central memory and regulatory T cell samples, with an average of roughly 3.6 million total reads per sample. Sorted cells were lysed in RLT buffer, and RNA was extracted using DNase-treated RNeasy Micro or Mini kits according to cell number. Each cell subset was processed separately to prevent cross-contamination, with patient and healthy donor samples processed together. TCRB sequences were amplified from cDNA with the immunoSEQ multiplex PCR, producing 87-bp fragments spanning the CDR3 region. The amplicons were sequenced using the Illumina HiSeq platform. The paper's data handling went like this. PCR bias was computationally corrected using synthetic template baselines, reads within Hamming distance 2 were collapsed, and singletons that could not be merged were discarded. Reads were aligned against IMGT so that V, D and J genes, CDR3 length and insertions or deletions at six rearrangement sites could be assigned. Within each subset, clonotype counts were normalized to sorted cell number, and only after that were true diversity and Gini coefficients computed with the tcR R package. The overlap coefficient, calculated on TCRB nucleotide sequences, was used to measure repertoire sharing. Out-of-frame TCRB sequences from naive cells were analyzed to stand in for the pre-selection repertoire. Sourced from immuneACCESS, this table was stored by TCRdb with only in-frame sequences that have V and J called. A share of the clones is absent; for the studies checked, an unresolved V gene accounts for under half, and the remainder has no known explanation. The DNA gave D and trimming, while V, J and clone size come from that table. The sample table holds 640,000 or so clones, of which more than 12% were seen once. Together, the top ten hold 0.035% to 0.045% of the sample.

From each donor, a single peripheral blood sample of around 120 mL on average was drawn into heparinised tubes. Using a panel that included CD45RO, CCR7, CD25, CD127, CD95 and CD27, naive, central memory, regulatory and stem cell-like memory CD4+ T cells were sorted on a BD FACSAria II. Purity was above 95% for every sorted population. PBMCs were isolated right away by Lymphoprep density gradient centrifugation and were stained directly, without culture. So that batch effects would be minimized, each experiment stained and sorted samples in pairs, pairing one healthy donor with one patient. Looking up the germline V gene (reference sequence) yields CDR1 GTSNPN and CDR2 SVGIG. At the junction V is shortened by 1 base and J by 3 bases, with 6 bases in between. The CDR3, from cysteine to phenylalanine, totals 12 residues. The CDR3 DNA has 36 bases and is translated from base 1. Only a few counts were recorded for this clone. This receptor's antigen is unknown. Base qualities are not recorded, but no much larger clone differs from it by a single base.

This sequence originates from a man aged 18 to 30 with type 1 diabetes. Here the chain combines TRBV30 and TRBJ1-1; the D gene assignment is ambiguous. The specimen sequenced was naive CD4+ T cells from blood. The cell subset or site label on this specimen signifies: true naive CD4+ T cells. DNA sequence: TGTGCCTGGAGTGCACAGTACACTGAAGCTTTCTTT. Translated, it gives CAWSAQYTEAFF.